These T cell receptor beta chains were read from a single sample in a study of blood T cell repertoires in COVID-19. Sequenced by immunoSEQ multiplex PCR; TCRdb stores in-frame clones only, minus some. The sample lists 200,000 to 250,000 clones, approximately 90% occurring once. The sequencing input was peripheral blood. The receptors come from a woman in her forties or fifties with COVID-19, enrolled during active disease. CDR3s leave out the opening cysteine and the closing phenylalanine or tryptophan. A row's size may be missing; if present it is once, few, many or a size class.

>12|TRBV10-1|TRBJ2-2|NA
ASSVTANTGELF
>7|TRBV2|TRBJ2-1|once
ASAFEQF
>14|TRBV3-1/TRBV3-2|TRBJ2-1|NA
ASSQVRRGGYNEQF
>12|TRBV6-5|TRBJ2-4|NA
ASIQQGRTNIQY
>11|TRBV2|TRBJ2-1|once
ATISEAHNEQF
>16|TRBV4-1|TRBJ1-6|NA
ASSQVATGSSYNSPLH
>14|TRBV24-1|TRBJ2-3|NA
ATSPISGGSTDTQY
>17|TRBV7-6|TRBJ2-3|NA
ASSLGLPGLAGGGDTQY
>13|TRBV5-1|TRBJ2-3|NA
ASSLDQGASDTQY
>12|TRBV29-1|TRBJ2-2|NA
SGGRGTNTGELF
>15|TRBV11-3|TRBJ2-7|NA
ASSLLTSGGASYEQY
>11|TRBV7-2|TRBJ1-1|once
ASSLNSQTEAF
>13|TRBV7-2|TRBJ2-1|NA
ASSMRTGAYNEQF
>16|TRBV28|TRBJ1-4|NA
ASTTNLGQLMGNEKLF
>17|TRBV7-4|TRBJ2-7|NA
ASSLAAYRTGNTFYEQY
>12|TRBV6-5|TRBJ1-5|NA
ASRGAEAYQPQH
>17|TRBV7-9|TRBJ2-4|NA
ASSFRPGQPNLAKNIQY
>12|TRBV5-4|TRBJ2-2|few
AILKQGSTGELF
>15|TRBV7-9|TRBJ1-1|NA
ASSWAVTGAHGTEAF
>15|TRBV4-1|TRBJ1-3|NA
ASSQGGSRGPGNTIY
>11|TRBV12-3/TRBV12-4|TRBJ1-1|once
ASRDRVNTEAF
>14|TRBV19|TRBJ1-5|few
ASRDRGPYSNQPQH
>13|TRBV5-3|TRBJ2-4|NA
ARSLRRWTQGIQY
>13|TRBV11-2|TRBJ1-2|few
ASSSRLPGYYGYT
>12|TRBV19|TRBJ1-1|NA
ASSIGPMNTEAF
>9|TRBV6-1|TRBJ1-5|NA
ASSEYSPQH
>12|TRBV27|TRBJ1-5|NA
ASSLLGVGQPQH
>13|TRBV27|TRBJ2-7|NA
ASSFGGDIIYEQY
>11|TRBV6-6|TRBJ1-1|NA
ASSTRGPTEAF
>13|TRBV3-1/TRBV3-2|TRBJ1-1|NA
ASSLDPRVGTEAF
>12|TRBV6-6|TRBJ1-4|NA
ASFEGPENEKLF
>12|TRBV5-4|TRBJ2-5|once
ASSSGLQEETQY
>12|TRBV16|TRBJ1-5|NA
ASSQSSVNQPQH
>12|TRBV25-1|TRBJ2-7|NA
ASSGVGALGEQY
>11|TRBV2|TRBJ2-1|NA
ASSEWPYNEQF
>11|TRBV5-1|TRBJ1-6|few
ASSLEFDRVLH
>13|TRBV2|TRBJ1-6|NA
ASSESHRYNSPLH
>12|TRBV7-8|TRBJ1-1|NA
ASSLYGVNTEAF
>14|TRBV19|TRBJ2-2|NA
ASSIASGGTTGELF
>12|TRBV11-2|TRBJ2-7|NA
ASSLLAGHDEQY
>15|TRBV3-1/TRBV3-2|TRBJ1-3|NA
ASSQATGGVYGNTIY
>13|TRBV9|TRBJ2-4|NA
ASSARQGVGNIQY
>14|TRBV2|TRBJ2-1|NA
ASSSSGGAENNEQF
>14|TRBV12-1|TRBJ2-1|NA
ASSPPKRGGANEQF
>11|TRBV12-5|TRBJ2-7|NA
ASGSSGFYEQY
>11|TRBV10-2|TRBJ1-1|NA
ASSELRLTEAF
>12|TRBV27|TRBJ1-1|NA
ASSFSRRGTEAF
>16|TRBV4-1|TRBJ2-2|NA
ASSPRGGSFANTGELF
>14|TRBV6-2/TRBV6-3|TRBJ2-2|NA
ASSPLRRTAPGELF